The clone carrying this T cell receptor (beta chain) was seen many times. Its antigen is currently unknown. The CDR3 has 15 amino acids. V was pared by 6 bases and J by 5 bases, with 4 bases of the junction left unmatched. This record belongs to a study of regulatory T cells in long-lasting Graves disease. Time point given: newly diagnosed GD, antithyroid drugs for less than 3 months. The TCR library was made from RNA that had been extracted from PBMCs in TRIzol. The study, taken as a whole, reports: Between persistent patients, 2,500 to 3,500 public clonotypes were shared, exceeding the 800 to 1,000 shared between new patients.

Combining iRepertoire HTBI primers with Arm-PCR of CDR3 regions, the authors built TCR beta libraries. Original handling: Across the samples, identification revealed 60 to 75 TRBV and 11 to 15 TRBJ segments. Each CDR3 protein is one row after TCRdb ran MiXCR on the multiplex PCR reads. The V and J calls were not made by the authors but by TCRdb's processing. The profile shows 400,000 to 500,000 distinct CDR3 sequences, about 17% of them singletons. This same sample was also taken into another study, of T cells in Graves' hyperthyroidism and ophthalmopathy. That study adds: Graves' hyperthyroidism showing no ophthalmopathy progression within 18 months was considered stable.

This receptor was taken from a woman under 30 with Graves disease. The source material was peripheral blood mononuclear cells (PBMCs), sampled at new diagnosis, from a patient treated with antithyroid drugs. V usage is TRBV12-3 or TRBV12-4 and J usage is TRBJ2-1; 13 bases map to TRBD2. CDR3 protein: CASRLAGGENNEQFF. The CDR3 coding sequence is TGTGCCAGCAGACTAGCGGGAGGGGAAAACAATGAGCAGTTCTTC.